One and the same sample provided the 16 T cell receptor beta chains below, sequenced in a study of shared clonotypes between healthy human individuals. Profiled with immunoSEQ multiplex PCR; TCRdb holds only in-frame clones, not every one. The sample carries around 200,000 clones, roughly 70% recorded once. The sequenced material came from memory CD4+ T cells sorted from blood. Subset specified: CD45RA-negative fraction. These TCRs come from a man aged 30-40 years in good health.

V usage is TRBV29-1 and J usage is TRBJ1-5; D call uncertain. V gave up 4 bases and J gave up 2 bases, with 6 bases separating them. There are 12 residues in the CDR3. Germline V gene data show CDR1 as SQVTM and CDR2 as ANQGSEA. CDR3 sequence reads: CSVGSGNQPQHF. CDR3 sequence (DNA): TGCAGCGTTGGTTCGGGCAATCAGCCCCAGCATTTT.

This clone was counted only a few times. The chain couples TRBV7-2 to TRBJ1-1; TRBD1 matches at 7 bases. Per germline, CDR1 SGHTA and CDR2 FQGNSA. J was trimmed by 0 bases and V by 5 bases; bases with no gene match: 9. The CDR3 sequence is 16 residues long. The CDR3 loop reads CASSPRRGLMNTEAFF. The CDR3 DNA sequence: TGTGCCAGCAGCCCCCGGAGGGGGCTCATGAACACTGAAGCTTTCTTT.

The chain has TRBV10-3 and TRBJ2-1; the match to TRBD2 covers 7 bases. CDR3 length: 13 residues. The V segment lost 7 bases and the J segment 7 bases; nucleotides outside the gene matches: 7. Germline CDR1 reads ENHRY; CDR2 reads SYGVKD. CDR3 bases: TGTGCCATCAATGGACTAGAGGATAATGAGCAGTTCTTC. Translation gives CAINGLEDNEQFF.

This chain connects TRBV6-4 to TRBJ2-3, with D uncertain. CDR3 length: 13 amino acids. The V gene's germline CDR1 is MRHNA and CDR2 SNTAGT. The V end was cut by 3 bases, the J end by 6 bases, with 10 bases between. The chain's CDR3 is CASSEDVSDTQYF. In DNA, the CDR3 is TGTGCCAGCAGTGAGGACGTATCTGATACGCAGTATTTT.

This clone was counted only a few times. The chain uses TRBV7-9 and TRBJ2-5, with D possibly matching TRBD2 (6 bases). The V gene lost 1 base and the J gene lost 3 bases, with 12 bases spanning the gap. CDR1 is SEHNR and CDR2 is FQNEAQ in the germline V gene (reference sequence). The CDR3 runs 15 residues. CDR3: CASSLVTGLKETQYF. In nucleotides, the CDR3 is TGTGCCAGCAGCTTAGTGACCGGACTAAAAGAGACCCAGTACTTC.

This clone came up a few times. J is TRBJ2-2 and V is TRBV7-8; no clear D gene. V lost 1 base, J lost 3 bases, and 6 bases lay in between. CDR3 size: 14 residues. Germline loops: CDR1 SGHVS, CDR2 FQNEAQ. The CDR3 protein is CASSLGRHTGELFF. Written as DNA, the CDR3 is TGTGCCAGCAGCTTAGGCAGGCACACCGGGGAGCTGTTTTTT.

The chain employs TRBV13 and TRBJ2-3; 7 bases map to TRBD1. Germline loops: CDR1 PRHDT, CDR2 FYEKMQ (reference sequence). The CDR3 loop spans 14 amino acids. With V trimmed by 5 bases and J by 2 bases, 4 bases remained unmatched. Here the CDR3 DNA reads TGTGCCAGCAGCCCGGACAGGTCCACAGATACGCAGTATTTT. Translated: CASSPDRSTDTQYF.

The J gene is TRBJ2-7, the V gene TRBV27; 8 bases are shared with TRBD1. CDR3 length: 14 amino acids. Unmatched junction bases numbered 6, after V lost 3 bases and J lost 5 bases. Looked up from germline, CDR1 is MNHEY and CDR2 is SMNVEV (reference sequence). CDR3 protein: CASSFWDRIHEQYF. CDR3 in DNA: TGTGCCAGCAGTTTTTGGGACAGGATCCACGAGCAGTACTTC.

Regarding this clone: Other DNA sequences from this sample encode an identical CDR3 as well. The rearrangement links TRBV2 to TRBJ2-5, with 8 bases that match TRBD2. Germline CDR1 reads SNHLY; CDR2 reads FYNNEI. V trimming: 7 bases; J trimming: 2 bases; junction bases outside the gene matches: 6. CDR3 length: 14 residues. The chain's CDR3 is CASKSRGGQETQYF. CDR3 sequence (DNA): TGTGCCAGCAAATCACGGGGGGGTCAAGAGACCCAGTACTTC.

This clone is a singleton in its sample. The V and J genes are TRBV2 and TRBJ2-3, with D perhaps TRBD2 (5 bases). The CDR3 is made up of 14 amino acids. The germline V gene has CDR1 SNHLY and CDR2 FYNNEI. Between the trimmed V and J ends, which lost 4 bases and 2 bases, there was a span of 10 bases. The CDR3 DNA is TGTGCCAGCAGTGTATTGGGAGACACAGATACGCAGTATTTT. Amino acids: CASSVLGDTDTQYF.

V usage is TRBV5-1 and J usage is TRBJ1-2, with 7 bases that match TRBD1. Germline loops: CDR1 SGHRS, CDR2 YFSETQ. CDR3 size: 14 residues. V was clipped by 1 base and J by 3 bases; unmatched bases: 3. The CDR3 sequence: CASSLTGTDYGYTF. DNA for the CDR3: TGCGCCAGCAGCTTGACCGGGACAGACTATGGCTACACCTTC.

The gene calls are TRBV5-5 and TRBJ2-1, with a weak D call TRBD1 (6 bases). With 1 base removed from V and 6 bases from J, the gap between germline ends came to 17 bases. Germline loops: CDR1 SGHKS, CDR2 YYEKEE (reference sequence). The length of the CDR3 is 16 residues. This CDR3 reads CASSLSWTDKFNEQFF. CDR3 nucleotide sequence: TGTGCCAGCAGCTTGTCCTGGACAGACAAATTCAATGAGCAGTTCTTC.

The chain recombines TRBV21-1 with TRBJ2-5; whether TRBD1, the table's D call, matches the DNA was not checked. TRBV21-1 is a pseudogene. This CDR3 is built from 16 residues. CDR3 sequence (DNA): TGTGCCAGCAGCAAAGATCCAGGGGGCGATGGGGAGACCCAGTACTTC. As protein: CASSKDPGGDGETQYF.

This chain uses TRBV2 with TRBJ1-1; 9 nucleotides line up with TRBD1. CDR1 and CDR2 from the germline V gene are SNHLY and FYNNEI. The CDR3 spans 16 residues. V was pared by 6 bases and J by 0 bases, with 8 bases of the junction left unmatched. CDR3: CASSDRQGGVNTEAFF. CDR3 sequence (DNA): TGTGCCAGCAGCGACCGACAGGGGGGGGTGAACACTGAAGCTTTCTTT. The whole variable domain, filled in from reference TRBV2 and TRBJ1-1, reads EPEVTQTPSHQVTQMGQEVILRCVPISNHLYFYWYRQILGQKVEFLVSFYNNEISEKSEIFDDQFSVERPDGSNFTLKIRSTKLEDSAMYFCASSDRQGGVNTEAFFGQGTRLTVV.

DNA of the CDR3: TGCGCCAGCAGCCAGGGACTAGGAGGCTATGAGCAGTTCTTC. It yields the protein CASSQGLGGYEQFF. This sequence joins TRBV4-3 and TRBJ2-1; 8 bases map to TRBD2. The CDR3 loop spans 14 amino acids. V trimming: 3 bases; J trimming: 8 bases; junction bases outside the gene matches: 6. In germline, CDR1 is LGHNA, CDR2 YSLEER.

This clone was seen more than once but under ten times. As DNA, the CDR3 is TGTGCCAGCAGCACGCCCGCAGGGGGTCTGGGGTGGGAGCAGTTCTTC. It translates to CASSTPAGGLGWEQFF. This chain connects TRBV28 to TRBJ2-1; 7 nucleotides align to TRBD1. Germline trimming cut 6 bases from V and 10 bases from J; bases unmatched to any gene: 18. This CDR3 has 16 residues. Germline V CDR1 and CDR2: MDHEN, SYDVKM.